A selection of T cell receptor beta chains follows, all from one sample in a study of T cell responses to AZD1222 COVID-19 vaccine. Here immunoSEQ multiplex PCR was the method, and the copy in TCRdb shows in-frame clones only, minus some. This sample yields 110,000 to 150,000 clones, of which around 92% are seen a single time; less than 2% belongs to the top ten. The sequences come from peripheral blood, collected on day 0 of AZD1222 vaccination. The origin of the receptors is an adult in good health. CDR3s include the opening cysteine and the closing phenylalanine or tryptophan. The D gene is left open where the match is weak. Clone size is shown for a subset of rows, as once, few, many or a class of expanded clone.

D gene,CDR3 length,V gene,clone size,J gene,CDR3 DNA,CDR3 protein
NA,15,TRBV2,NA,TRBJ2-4,TGTGCCAGCAGTGAAGGGCCTCCGGGGGAAAACATTCAGTACTTC,CASSEGPPGENIQYF
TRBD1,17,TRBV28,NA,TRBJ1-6,TGTGCCAGCAGTTTATGGCAGGGGGCGACCTATAATTCACCCCTCCACTTT,CASSLWQGATYNSPLHF
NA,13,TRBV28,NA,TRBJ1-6,TGTGCCAGCAGTTTAGACGCGAATTCACCCCTCCACTTT,CASSLDANSPLHF
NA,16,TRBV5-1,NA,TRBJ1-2,TGCGCCAGCAGCTTGGGGGGTTTGGGACCAAACTATGGCTACACCTTC,CASSLGGLGPNYGYTF
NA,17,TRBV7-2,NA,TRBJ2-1,TGTGCCAGCAGCTTAGAGGCTAGTGGGAGCTCCTACAATGAGCAGTTCTTC,CASSLEASGSSYNEQFF
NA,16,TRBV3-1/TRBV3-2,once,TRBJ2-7,TGTGCCAGCAGCCAAGATTGGCGAGTTAATGTATACGAGCAGTACTTC,CASSQDWRVNVYEQYF
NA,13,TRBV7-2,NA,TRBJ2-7,TGTGCCAGCAGGTTAGGAGGGGGATACGAGCAGTACTTC,CASRLGGGYEQYF
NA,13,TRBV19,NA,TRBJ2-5,TGTGCCAGCTCCGCTGGGTCCCTGGAGACCCAGTACTTC,CASSAGSLETQYF
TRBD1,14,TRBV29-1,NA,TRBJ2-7,TGCAGCGTTGAGGCGGCAGGGGGCCCCTACGAGCAGTACTTC,CSVEAAGGPYEQYF
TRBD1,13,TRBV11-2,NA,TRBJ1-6,TGTGCCAGCAGCTATACAGGGGATTCACCCCTCCACTTT,CASSYTGDSPLHF
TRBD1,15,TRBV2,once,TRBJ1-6,TGTGCCAGCAGTGAGGACAGGGTTCTAAATTCACCCCTCCACTTT,CASSEDRVLNSPLHF
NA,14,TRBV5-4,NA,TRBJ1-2,TGTGCCAGCAGCTTAGACAGATCCCAAGGGGGCTACACCTTC,CASSLDRSQGGYTF
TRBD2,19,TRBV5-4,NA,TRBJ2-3,TGTGCCAGCAGCCCGTTAGCGGCTAGCGGGGGGTTGAGCACAGATACGCAGTATTTT,CASSPLAASGGLSTDTQYF
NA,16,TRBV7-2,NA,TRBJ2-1,TGTGCCAGCAGCCCCCCTTACGGGAGCTCCTACAATGAGCAGTTCTTC,CASSPPYGSSYNEQFF
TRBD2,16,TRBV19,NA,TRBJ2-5,TGTGCCAGTAGTCGTGTAGCGGGGGGATCCCAAGAGACCCAGTACTTC,CASSRVAGGSQETQYF
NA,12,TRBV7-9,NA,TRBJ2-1,TGTGCCAGCAGCTTAGATCGGACAGTGCAGTTCTTC,CASSLDRTVQFF
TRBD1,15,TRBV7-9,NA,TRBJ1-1,TGTGCCAGCAGCTTAGAGGGCAGGGGGAGCACTGAAGCTTTCTTT,CASSLEGRGSTEAFF
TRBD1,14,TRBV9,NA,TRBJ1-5,TGTGCCAGCAGCGTGGCCCAGGGGGACGCGCCCCAGCATTTT,CASSVAQGDAPQHF
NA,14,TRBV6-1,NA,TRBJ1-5,TGTGCCAGCAGTGATTTTGGGGTACGTCAGCCCCAGCATTTT,CASSDFGVRQPQHF
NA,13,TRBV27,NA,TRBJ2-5,TGTGCCAGCAGAGGGACACAGGCGGAGACCCAGTACTTC,CASRGTQAETQYF
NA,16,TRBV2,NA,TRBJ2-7,TGTGCCAGCAGTGAGTCAAATAGGTTCAACTCCTACGAGCAGTACTTC,CASSESNRFNSYEQYF
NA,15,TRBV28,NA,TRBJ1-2,TGTGCCAGCAGTTCCATAGAGACAGTCTACTATGGCTACACCTTC,CASSSIETVYYGYTF
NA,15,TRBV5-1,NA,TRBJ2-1,TGCGCCAGCGCGAAAAGGTCTGCGGGGCATAATGAGCAGTTCTTC,CASAKRSAGHNEQFF
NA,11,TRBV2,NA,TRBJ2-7,TGTGCCAGCGGGGGTCACTACGAGCAGTACTTC,CASGGHYEQYF
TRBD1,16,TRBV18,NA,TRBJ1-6,TGTGCCAGCTCACGAGAAACCGGGACAGGGGATTCACCCCTCCACTTT,CASSRETGTGDSPLHF
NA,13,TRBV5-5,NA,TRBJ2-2,TGTGCCAGCAGCCCCCGGGAGACCGGGGAGCTGTTTTTT,CASSPRETGELFF
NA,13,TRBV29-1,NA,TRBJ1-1,TGCAGCGCCGGTGACGTAAAGAACACTGAAGCTTTCTTT,CSAGDVKNTEAFF
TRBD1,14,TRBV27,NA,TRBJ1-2,TGTGCCAGCAGTTTCAGGGGGGCCCATAGAGGCTACACCTTC,CASSFRGAHRGYTF
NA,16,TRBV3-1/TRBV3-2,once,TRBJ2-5,TGTGCCAGCAGCCGCTTGACGGGCGGGGTTTTAGAGACCCAGTACTTC,CASSRLTGGVLETQYF
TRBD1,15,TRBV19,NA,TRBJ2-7,TGTGCCAGTAGTAATACGGGGACAGGGGCTTACGAGCAGTACTTC,CASSNTGTGAYEQYF
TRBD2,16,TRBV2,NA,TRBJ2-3,TGTGCCAGCAGTCTACTAGCGGGGGGCCGCGCAGATACGCAGTATTTT,CASSLLAGGRADTQYF
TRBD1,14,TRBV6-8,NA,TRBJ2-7,TGTGCCAGCAGTTACCGGGACAGGGGCCACGAGCAGTACTTC,CASSYRDRGHEQYF
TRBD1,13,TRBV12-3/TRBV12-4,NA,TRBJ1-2,TGTGCCAGCAGCTGGGACAGGGTCCGTGGCTACACCTTC,CASSWDRVRGYTF
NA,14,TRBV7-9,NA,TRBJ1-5,TGTGCCAGCAGCTTAGACCTCAGCAATCAGCCCCAGCATTTT,CASSLDLSNQPQHF
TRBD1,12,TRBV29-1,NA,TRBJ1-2,TGCAGCGTGAATACAGGGGACTATGGCTACACCTTC,CSVNTGDYGYTF
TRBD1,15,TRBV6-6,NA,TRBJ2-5,TGTGCCAGCAGCCCCAGGACAGGGTGGCCAGAGACCCAGTACTTC,CASSPRTGWPETQYF
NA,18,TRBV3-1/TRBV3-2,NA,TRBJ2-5,TGTGCCAGCAGCCAAGATGGCTCGGTCAGGACAAGTGGGGAGACCCAGTACTTC,CASSQDGSVRTSGETQYF
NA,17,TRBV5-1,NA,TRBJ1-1,TGCGCCAGCAGCTCCCTCGTTTCCACCCGGCAGAACACTGAAGCTTTCTTT,CASSSLVSTRQNTEAFF
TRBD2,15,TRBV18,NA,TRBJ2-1,TGTGCCAGCTCACCAGAGCGGGGGGGTAACGGTGAGCAGTTCTTC,CASSPERGGNGEQFF
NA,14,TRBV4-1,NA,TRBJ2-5,TGCGCCAGCAGCCAAGGCCCGGGTGGAGAGACCCAGTACTTC,CASSQGPGGETQYF
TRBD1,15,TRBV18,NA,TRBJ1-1,TGTGCCAGCTCCCTTACGACAGGGGGCAAGACTGAAGCTTTCTTT,CASSLTTGGKTEAFF
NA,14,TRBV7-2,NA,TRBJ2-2,TGTGCCAGCAGCTTTTATGCAGTAGTCGGGGAGCTGTTTTTT,CASSFYAVVGELFF
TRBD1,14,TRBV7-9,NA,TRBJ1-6,TGTGCCAGCAGCTTATTAGGGGGCGATTCACCCCTCCACTTT,CASSLLGGDSPLHF
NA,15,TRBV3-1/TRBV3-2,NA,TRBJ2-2,TGTGCCAGCAGCCCATGGGGAGGACCGACCGGGGAGCTGTTTTTT,CASSPWGGPTGELFF
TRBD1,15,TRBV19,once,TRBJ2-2,TGTGCCAGTACCGAGACAGGGGGCGAGACCGGGGAGCTGTTTTTT,CASTETGGETGELFF
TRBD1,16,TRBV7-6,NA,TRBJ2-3,TGTGCCAGCAGCTTAGCTGGGACAGGGGGAGCAGATACGCAGTATTTT,CASSLAGTGGADTQYF
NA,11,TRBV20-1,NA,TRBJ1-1,TGCAGTGCTATCCAAGACCTTGAAGCTTTCTTT,CSAIQDLEAFF
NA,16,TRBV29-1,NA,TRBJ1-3,TGCAGCGTTCTAGGCAGGGCCCTTGGGTCTGGAAACACCATATATTTT,CSVLGRALGSGNTIYF
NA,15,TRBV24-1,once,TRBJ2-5,TGTGCCACCAGTGATTTGGGGGGGGCGGGAGAGACCCAGTACTTC,CATSDLGGAGETQYF
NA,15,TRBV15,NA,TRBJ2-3,TGTGCCACCAGCAGAGATGTCGACGGCACAGATACGCAGTATTTT,CATSRDVDGTDTQYF
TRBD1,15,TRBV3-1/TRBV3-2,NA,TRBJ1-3,TGTGCCAGCAGCCAGGGGACAGGGACTGGAAACACCATATATTTT,CASSQGTGTGNTIYF
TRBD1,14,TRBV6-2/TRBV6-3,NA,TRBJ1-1,TGTGCCAGCAGTAAACAGGGGGGAAGCACTGAAGCTTTCTTT,CASSKQGGSTEAFF
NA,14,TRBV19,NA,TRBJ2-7,TGTGCCAGTAGTGTCCTCAGGGGTGGGACCGAGCAGTACTTC,CASSVLRGGTEQYF